This T cell receptor beta chain derives from a study of blood T cells in healthy people across ages. Worth noting for this clonotype: Compared with germline, one end of the junction differs, possibly owing to a read error.

The CDR3 is 14 amino acids. Primed by a sample-barcoded 5' primer and a J-beta primer mix, a second PCR proceeded for about 7 to 12 cycles. Each CDR3 protein gets one entry after TCRdb re-called the 5' RACE reads with MiXCR. The profile shows around 670,000 distinct CDR3 sequences, less than 35% of them singletons. The sequence came from a woman older than 75 in good health. Sequenced: blood. The rearrangement joins TRBV12-3 or TRBV12-4 to TRBJ2-3; TRBD2 agrees at 7 bases. CDR3 protein: CASSLLAEADMQYF. In DNA, the CDR3 is TGTGCCAGCAGTTTACTAGCGGAGGCAGATATGCAGTATTTT.